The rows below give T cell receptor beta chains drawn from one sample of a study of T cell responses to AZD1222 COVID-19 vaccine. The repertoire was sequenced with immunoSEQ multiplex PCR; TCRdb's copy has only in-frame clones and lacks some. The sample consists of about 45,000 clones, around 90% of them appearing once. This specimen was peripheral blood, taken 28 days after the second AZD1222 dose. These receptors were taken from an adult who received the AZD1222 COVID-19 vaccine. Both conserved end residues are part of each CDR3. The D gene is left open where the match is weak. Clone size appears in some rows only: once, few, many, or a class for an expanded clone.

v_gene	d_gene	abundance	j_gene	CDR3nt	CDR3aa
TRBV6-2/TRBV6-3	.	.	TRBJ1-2	TGTGCCAGCAGTCCCCGGGACCTTCATGGCTACACCTTC	CASSPRDLHGYTF
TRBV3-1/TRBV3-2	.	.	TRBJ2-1	TGTGCCAGCAGCCCCCAAGGTACAGCGGGTCCCAACAATGAGCAGTTCTTC	CASSPQGTAGPNNEQFF
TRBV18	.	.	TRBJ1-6	TGTGCCAGCTCAAATTTCCGGGACACTAATTCACCCCTCCACTTT	CASSNFRDTNSPLHF
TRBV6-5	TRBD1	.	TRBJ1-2	TGTGCCAGCAGTTCCGGGACAGGGGGCTTTGGCTACACCTTC	CASSSGTGGFGYTF
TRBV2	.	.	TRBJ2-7	TGTGCCAGCAGTGCCCAAACGGGGCCTCGTCGCCGGGAGCAGTACTTC	CASSAQTGPRRREQYF
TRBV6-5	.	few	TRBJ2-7	TGTGCCAGCAGTCCGGTCTTCCTGGTGGGCGAGCAGTACTTC	CASSPVFLVGEQYF
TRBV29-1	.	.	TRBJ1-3	TGCAGCGTCGCAACAGGTTCTGGAAACACCATATATTTT	CSVATGSGNTIYF
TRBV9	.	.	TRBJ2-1	TGTGCCAGCAGCGTAGTGCCCCTGTCAGGGTCGGATTCCTACAATGAGCAGTTCTTC	CASSVVPLSGSDSYNEQFF
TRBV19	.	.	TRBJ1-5	TGTGCCAGTAGTAACGGACCGACAGCCCAGCATTTT	CASSNGPTAQHF
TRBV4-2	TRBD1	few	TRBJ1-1	TGTGCCAGCAGCCCCGATCAGGGGGCAGGGACTGAAGCTTTCTTT	CASSPDQGAGTEAFF
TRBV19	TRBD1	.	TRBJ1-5	TGTGCCAGTAGATCCATGGGTAGGGGGCGCAATCAGCCCCAGCATTTT	CASRSMGRGRNQPQHF
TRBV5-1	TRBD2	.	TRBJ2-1	TGCGCCAGCAGCTTGTTTTCTAGCGGGAGGCCCTACAATGAGCAGTTCTTC	CASSLFSSGRPYNEQFF
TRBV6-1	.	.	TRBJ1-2	TGTGCCAGCAGTGAGACGGACTATGGCTACACCTTC	CASSETDYGYTF
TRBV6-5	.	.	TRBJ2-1	TGTGCCGGCGGTAATTCGGTTGAGCAGTTCTTC	CAGGNSVEQFF
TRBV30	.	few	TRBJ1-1	TGTGCCTGGAGAGACTCTAGGAACACTGAAGCTTTCTTT	CAWRDSRNTEAFF
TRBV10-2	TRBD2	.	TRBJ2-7	TGCGCCAGCAGTGAGGTGGCTAGCGGGAACCCCGAGCAGTACTTC	CASSEVASGNPEQYF
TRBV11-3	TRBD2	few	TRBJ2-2	TGTGCCAGCAGCCAGAGCGGGGGGAACACCGGGGAGCTGTTTTTT	CASSQSGGNTGELFF
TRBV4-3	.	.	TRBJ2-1	TGCGCCAGCAGCCGCGAAACGGGATACAATGAGCAGTTCTTC	CASSRETGYNEQFF
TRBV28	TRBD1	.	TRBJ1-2	TGTGCCAGCAGGGGGACCGGGACAGGGGGTGGTACCTTC	CASRGTGTGGGTF
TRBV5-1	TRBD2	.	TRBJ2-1	TGCGCCAGCAGCTTAGCGGGAGGGCCCTTATCCTACAATGAGCAGTTCTTC	CASSLAGGPLSYNEQFF
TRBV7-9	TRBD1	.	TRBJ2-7	TGTGCCAGCAGCGGGTGGGACAGGAACGAGCAGTACTTC	CASSGWDRNEQYF
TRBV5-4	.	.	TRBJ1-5	TGTGCCAGGGACCGGGACACGGCAATTCAGCCCCAGCATTTT	CARDRDTAIQPQHF
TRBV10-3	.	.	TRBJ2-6	TGTGCCATCAGTGAGTCTGAACTCTCTGGGGCCAACGTCCTGACTTTC	CAISESELSGANVLTF
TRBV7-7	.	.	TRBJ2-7	TGTGCTAGCAGCTACGACGGATCCTACGAGCAGTACTTC	CASSYDGSYEQYF
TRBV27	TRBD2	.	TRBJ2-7	TGTGCCAGCAGTTTATTCCCGCGGGAGGGTGGCGAGCAGTACTTC	CASSLFPREGGEQYF